One sample yielded the 10 T cell receptor beta chains listed below, sequenced in a study of blood T cell repertoires in COVID-19. Here immunoSEQ multiplex PCR was the method, and the copy in TCRdb shows in-frame clones only, minus some. The sample lists about 58,000 clones, 70% to 90% occurring once. The sequenced sample was peripheral blood. These receptors were obtained from a woman in her sixties or seventies with active COVID-19.

This sequence joins TRBV7-8 and TRBJ2-5; TRBD1 aligns across 7 bases. Looked up from germline, CDR1 is SGHVS and CDR2 is FQNEAQ. V lost 0 bases and J lost 4; bases outside the gene matches: 2. The CDR3 runs 14 residues. The CDR3 bases are TGTGCCAGCAGCTTAGCAGGGGGCATAGAGACCCAGTACTTC. Encoded protein: CASSLAGGIETQYF.

This clone was counted only a few times. The chain combines TRBV2 with TRBJ1-6; no clear D. From germline, CDR1 is SNHLY and CDR2 FYNNEI. This CDR3 has 13 amino acids. The V end was cut by 0 bases, the J end by 10 bases, with 7 bases between. The CDR3: CASSEAGGSPLHF. In DNA, the CDR3 is TGTGCCAGCAGTGAAGCGGGAGGGTCACCCCTCCACTTT.

The V call is TRBV5-5, the J call TRBJ1-2; D gene ambiguous. The germline V gene has CDR1 SGHKS and CDR2 YYEKEE (reference sequence). V lost 0 bases to trimming and J lost 1 base, with 13 bases between them. This CDR3 spans 16 amino acids. The CDR3 DNA reads TGTGCCAGCAGCTTGGGTCCGCTGGGGAGTAACTATGGCTACACCTTC. It translates to CASSLGPLGSNYGYTF.

V gene TRBV10-3 combines with J gene TRBJ1-1; 8 bases align to TRBD1. The CDR3 is 13 amino acids. CDR1 and CDR2 (germline): ENHRY, SYGVKD. Trimming cost V 8 bases and J 1 base; bases outside gene matches: 3. The CDR3 here is CAIWTGTNTEAFF. DNA of the CDR3: TGTGCCATCTGGACAGGGACGAACACTGAAGCTTTCTTT.

The V and J genes are TRBV15 and TRBJ1-4; 8 nucleotides line up with TRBD1. This CDR3 comprises 14 residues. The V gene end was trimmed by 6 bases and the J gene end by 8 bases; junction bases not matched to a gene: 8. The germline V gene has CDR1 LNHNV and CDR2 YYDKDF (reference sequence). CDR3 sequence reads: CATRSGTGLEKLFF. The CDR3, as DNA: TGTGCCACCAGATCCGGGACAGGCCTCGAAAAACTGTTTTTT.

This chain links TRBV19 with TRBJ1-1, with D possibly being TRBD1 (6 bases). This CDR3 has 16 residues. Germline V lookup: CDR1 LNHDA, CDR2 SQIVND (reference sequence). Trimming removed 2 bases at V and 0 bases at J, with 13 bases between. CDR3 residues: CASSIQGLNMNTEAFF. In DNA, the CDR3 is TGTGCCAGTAGTATACAGGGGCTCAATATGAACACTGAAGCTTTCTTT.

The chain joins TRBV7-2 to TRBJ1-1, with D hard to call. The CDR3 is 11 amino acids. Trimming took off 4 bases at V and 3 bases at J, with 3 bases between the two ends. From germline, CDR1 is SGHTA and CDR2 FQGNSA. CDR3 sequence (DNA): TGTGCCAGCAGCTCGTACACTGAAGCTTTCTTT. Its protein is CASSSYTEAFF.

The chain joins TRBV5-4 to TRBJ2-2; D perhaps matches TRBD1 (5 bases). Germline values: CDR1 SGHNT, CDR2 YYREEE (reference sequence). The germline V and J ends were trimmed by 7 bases and 2 bases, with 12 bases remaining between them. There are 14 residues in the CDR3. The CDR3 coding sequence is TGTGCCAGCGCCCGGACAAGCAACACCGGGGAGCTGTTTTTT. Residues: CASARTSNTGELFF.

The chain carries TRBV30 and TRBJ2-2, with 11 bases fitting TRBD2. This CDR3 has 18 amino acids. The germline V gene has CDR1 GTSNPN and CDR2 SVGIG (reference sequence). J was trimmed by 0 bases and V by 2 bases; bases with no gene match: 8. This chain's CDR3 is CAWSSRLAGGPNTGELFF. The CDR3 nucleotides are TGTGCCTGGAGTTCTCGGCTAGCGGGGGGCCCGAACACCGGGGAGCTGTTTTTT.

This chain links TRBV12-5 with TRBJ2-3; weak D call: TRBD1 (6 bases). The V end lost 4 bases, the J end lost 2 bases, and 16 bases lay between the germline ends. The germline gives CDR1 LGHNT, CDR2 FRNRAP. The CDR3 extends over 16 amino acids. For the CDR3, the DNA is TGTGCTAGTGGTTCGGACAGTCTAGTATACACAGATACGCAGTATTTT. Translation gives CASGSDSLVYTDTQYF.